The rows below give T cell receptor beta chains drawn from one sample of a study of spatial heterogeneity in lung cancer. MiXCR, applied by TCRdb to the 5' RACE reads, yields one record per CDR3 protein. The table has fewer than 15,000 distinct CDR3 sequences, over 3% seen once; the top ten hold approximately 8%. The sample consisted of lung tumor tissue, taken at surgery. The receptor set was obtained from a male donor with early-stage non-small cell lung cancer. Both conserved end residues are part of each CDR3. D genes are given only for firm matches. Expanded clones get a size class; other rows say once, few or many, or leave the size out.

clone size,V gene,D gene,J gene,CDR3 protein
many,TRBV29-1,.,TRBJ1-2,CSVDEGDGDTF
many,TRBV2,.,TRBJ2-5,CASSEGGVSSETQYF
many,TRBV28,.,TRBJ1-1,CASSPRVGEAFF
.,TRBV30,.,TRBJ2-6,CAWSMKNSGANVLTF
many,TRBV20-1,TRBD1,TRBJ1-6,CSAREDRGNSPLHF
many,TRBV7-2,.,TRBJ1-1,CASSPGGGVGTEAFF
medium-sized,TRBV20-1,.,TRBJ2-3,CSARDRGGMGTQYF
many,TRBV3-1,TRBD2,TRBJ2-1,CASSQVLAVYNEQFF
many,TRBV6-6,TRBD1,TRBJ1-4,CASTEGQGHYEKLFF
many,TRBV7-9,TRBD1,TRBJ1-4,CASSSGPGQEAEKLFF
many,TRBV4-3,.,TRBJ1-3,CASSLLARGDCGNTIYF